The present T cell receptor beta chain was sequenced within a study of spatial heterogeneity in lung cancer. Study in general: Detection of beta-chain sequences consistently exceeded that of alpha-chain sequences. Regarding the study as a whole: Compared with follow-up, resection was when ubiquitous expanded tumor TCRs appeared in blood more.

CDR1 SNHLY and CDR2 FYNNEI come from the germline V gene. The V end was cut by 6 bases, the J end by 3 bases, with 11 bases between. The CDR3 has 13 amino acids. TCRdb re-derived calls from the 5' RACE reads in MiXCR, one entry per CDR3 protein. The sample has about 7,000 distinct CDR3 sequences, 6.5% to 7.5% seen once. This clonotype has ten or more counts. What it recognizes is unknown. Specified time point: sample taken at primary tumor resection. Extraction of whole RNA from tumor, nontumor lung or frozen PBMC preceded unsorted sequencing. The specimen was PBMCs, collected at surgery. The chain uses TRBV2 and TRBJ1-1; no reliable D call. The TCR originated in a male donor with early-stage non-small cell lung cancer. CDR3 DNA: TGTGCCAGCAGGACGGCCCTCGACACTGAAGCTTTCTTT. Residues: CASRTALDTEAFF.